This TCR beta chain was obtained from a study of type 1 regulatory T cells. The wider study: This in vitro CD4 product, T-allo10, is enriched for Tr1 cells and alloantigen-specific.

The V segment lost 1 base and the J segment 2 bases; nucleotides outside the gene matches: 5. CDR1 and CDR2 from the germline V gene are SGHRS and YFSETQ. This CDR3 is 15 amino acids long. TCRdb recomputed calls from the reads with MiXCR, one row per CDR3 protein. Found here are fewer than 25,000 distinct CDR3 sequences, roughly 50% of them singletons; the top ten hold 4.8%. Details on this clonotype: Antigen unknown.

Sequencing was performed on cultured T cells, either the whole culture or a sorted T cell fraction (not recorded which). V and J are TRBV5-1 and TRBJ2-7; 8 bases fit TRBD1. The sequence was obtained from a human donor in good health. The CDR3 sequence: CASSLQGQAPYEQYF. CDR3 DNA sequence: TGCGCCAGCAGCTTGCAGGGACAGGCTCCCTACGAGCAGTACTTC. The variable domain in full, completed from reference TRBV5-1 and TRBJ2-7, reads KAGVTQTPRYLIKTRGQQVTLSCSPISGHRSVSWYQQTPGQGLQFLFEYFSETQRNKGNFPGRFSGRQFSNSRSEMNVSTLELGDSALYLCASSLQGQAPYEQYFGPGTRLTVT.